Shown below are 28 T cell receptor beta chains from a single sample sequenced in a study of identical twins. TCRdb reprocessed the 5' RACE reads with MiXCR, giving one entry per CDR3 protein. The sample comprises around 690,000 distinct CDR3 sequences, 21% of which are singletons, and around 4.4% rests with the top ten. This sample also appeared in a second study, on T cells expressing NK-cell markers.

The source material was PBMCs. Source of these receptors: a young woman in good health.

This clonotype was detected a few times. The CDR3 nucleotides read TGTGCCAGCAGTCCTGGACAGGGGACCAAGCCCCAGCATTTT. Translated, it gives CASSPGQGTKPQHF. The J gene is TRBJ1-5, the V gene TRBV12-3 or TRBV12-4, with 9 bases fitting TRBD1. V trimming: 5 bases; J trimming: 8 bases; junction bases outside the gene matches: 7. This CDR3 has 14 residues.

There are many counts of this clonotype. The gene calls are TRBV20-1 and TRBJ1-5; weak D call: TRBD1 (5 bases). V lost 6 bases, J lost 5 bases, and 17 bases lay in between. Germline values: CDR1 DFQATT, CDR2 SNEGSKA (reference sequence). The CDR3 is 14 amino acids. This CDR3 reads CSASGPAADQPQHF. CDR3 nucleotides: TGCAGTGCCTCGGGGCCGGCCGCAGATCAGCCCCAGCATTTT.

This clonotype turned up a few times. This chain connects TRBV5-5 to TRBJ2-2, with 8 nucleotides matching TRBD1. Losses at the gene ends were 4 bases for V and 5 bases for J; bases not matched to a gene: 7. The CDR3 covers 15 residues. The germline gives CDR1 SGHKS, CDR2 YYEKEE (reference sequence). CDR3 residues: CASSRQGTGTGELFF. DNA of the CDR3: TGTGCCAGCAGCAGACAGGGGACGGGAACCGGGGAGCTGTTTTTT.

This clonotype has just a few counts. The chain is built from TRBV12-3 or TRBV12-4 and TRBJ1-6; no clear D gene. Between the trimmed V and J ends, which lost 2 bases and 10 bases, there was a span of 9 bases. This CDR3 spans 13 amino acids. The CDR3 bases are TGTGCCAGCAGTTTAAACGAGGAATCACCCCTCCACTTT. Amino acids: CASSLNEESPLHF.

This clonotype was counted a few times. The chain has TRBV10-3 and TRBJ2-7; 10 nucleotides align to TRBD2. This CDR3 has 13 residues. Trimming took 9 bases from V and 0 from J; bases not matched to a gene: 2. Per germline, CDR1 ENHRY and CDR2 SYGVKD. CDR3 sequence reads: CAMRLAGSYEQYF. CDR3 in DNA: TGTGCCATGAGACTAGCGGGCTCCTACGAGCAGTACTTC.

The J gene is TRBJ2-3, the V gene TRBV5-1; either TRBD1 or TRBD2 may supply D (6 bases each). The germline V and J ends were trimmed by 3 bases and 2 bases, with 16 bases remaining between them. The germline CDR1 and CDR2 sequences are SGHRS and YFSETQ. The CDR3 totals 16 residues. CDR3 DNA sequence: TGCGCCAGCAGCTCGGGAAGGGGGGCGGCCACAGATACGCAGTATTTT. It specifies CASSSGRGAATDTQYF.

V gene TRBV11-3 combines with J gene TRBJ2-3; no firm D call. The CDR3 is 14 amino acids. In germline, CDR1 is SGHNT, CDR2 YENEEA. The V end was cut by 0 bases, the J end by 4 bases, with 8 bases between. CDR3 sequence reads: CASSLDPGPDTQYF. The CDR3 DNA follows: TGTGCCAGCAGCTTAGATCCGGGCCCAGATACGCAGTATTTT.

This clonotype was detected a few times. V gene TRBV4-2 combines with J gene TRBJ2-1; TRBD2 matches 8 bases. J was trimmed by 8 bases and V by 4 bases; bases with no gene match: 19. The CDR3 is 18 residues long. Germline CDR1 LGHNA, CDR2 YNFKEQ. CDR3 nucleotide sequence: TGTGCCAGCAGCCCCCATCTCCTACTAGGTCGGGGGGGCTATGAGCAGTTCTTC. It specifies CASSPHLLLGRGGYEQFF.

V is TRBV6-1 and J is TRBJ1-2; tentatively, D is TRBD1 (5 bases). The CDR3 runs to 11 residues. CDR1 MNHNS and CDR2 SASEGT come from the germline V gene. V lost 4 bases and J 8 bases, leaving 8 bases between the germline ends. As DNA, the CDR3 is TGTGCCAGCAGTGTTTACAGGGGCTACACCTTC. Translated, it gives CASSVYRGYTF.

The chain employs TRBV5-8 and TRBJ1-1; D not certain. Looked up from germline, CDR1 is SGHTS and CDR2 is YDEGEE. The CDR3 runs to 13 residues. V shed 0 bases and J shed 5 bases, with 8 bases lying between them. CDR3: CASSLVTETEAFF. The CDR3 nucleotides read TGTGCCAGCAGCTTGGTAACGGAAACTGAAGCTTTCTTT.

The chain uses TRBV20-1 and TRBJ2-7; a possible D gene is TRBD1 (5 bases). The CDR3 runs to 14 residues. Trimming shortened V by 4 bases and J by 5 bases, and 18 bases separated the two germline ends. CDR1 is DFQATT and CDR2 is SNEGSKA in the germline V gene (reference sequence). The CDR3 sequence is CSATQPGMWNEQYF. CDR3 nucleotides: TGCAGTGCTACCCAACCAGGGATGTGGAACGAGCAGTACTTC.

The rearrangement uses TRBV18 and TRBJ1-1; D call uncertain. Trimming removed 5 bases from V and 0 bases from J, with 7 bases in between. The CDR3 covers 13 residues. CDR1 KGHSH and CDR2 LQKENI come from the germline V gene. The CDR3 coding sequence is TGTGCCAGCTCAAACGAACTGAACACTGAAGCTTTCTTT. Protein product: CASSNELNTEAFF.

The J gene is TRBJ1-1, the V gene TRBV7-9, with D perhaps matching TRBD1 (6 bases). Germline V gene lookup returns CDR1 SEHNR and CDR2 FQNEAQ (reference sequence). V was shortened by 5 bases and J by 3 bases, with 10 bases between the two germline ends. The CDR3 extends over 13 amino acids. The CDR3 reads CASSRQADTEAFF. Written as DNA, the CDR3 is TGTGCCAGCAGCCGACAGGCGGACACTGAAGCTTTCTTT.

This clonotype was recorded a few times. The J gene is TRBJ2-7, the V gene TRBV20-1, with D uncertain. The germline V and J ends were trimmed by 4 bases and 6 bases, with 13 bases remaining between them. This CDR3 region has 12 residues. The germline V gene encodes CDR1 DFQATT and CDR2 SNEGSKA (reference sequence). The DNA of the CDR3 is TGCAGTGCTATCCGTGGGCCCCCCGAGCAGTACTTC. It specifies CSAIRGPPEQYF.

This clonotype has only one observation. The V gene is TRBV6-2 or TRBV6-3, the J gene TRBJ1-2; the D gene is possibly TRBD1 (5 bases). CDR1 and CDR2 (germline): MNHEY, SVGEGT. Trimming shortened V by 4 bases and J by 6 bases, and 9 bases separated the two germline ends. The CDR3 length is 12 residues. CDR3 in DNA: TGTGCCAGCAGTTCCATCAGGGATGGCTACACCTTC. Amino acid sequence: CASSSIRDGYTF.

This clonotype was seen a handful of times. As DNA, the CDR3 is TGTGCCAGCTCACTCGGGCGAGGGGGCGACGAGACCCAGTACTTC. Its translation: CASSLGRGGDETQYF. V usage is TRBV18 and J usage is TRBJ2-5; 7 positions match TRBD1. The length of the CDR3 is 15 residues. Germline V lookup: CDR1 KGHSH, CDR2 LQKENI. V gave up 4 bases and J gave up 5 bases; unmatched junction bases: 10.

In its sample, this clonotype was seen once. V usage is TRBV20-1 and J usage is TRBJ2-1; 8 nucleotides align to TRBD2. The germline CDR1 and CDR2 sequences are DFQATT and SNEGSKA (reference sequence). The CDR3 has 15 residues. The ends lost 6 bases at V and 8 bases at J; junction bases unmatched: 15. The chain's CDR3 is CSARHGPGGLYEQFF. The CDR3 region has the DNA TGCAGTGCCCGCCACGGTCCGGGGGGGCTTTATGAGCAGTTCTTC.

The gene calls are TRBV5-1 and TRBJ2-1, with TRBD2 identical over 9 bases. V shed 7 bases, J shed 7 bases, and the junction held 12 bases outside the gene matches. The length of the CDR3 is 15 residues. CDR1 SGHRS and CDR2 YFSETQ come from the germline V gene. CDR3 loop: CASRPSGGGANEQFF. CDR3 sequence (DNA): TGCGCCAGCCGACCCTCCGGCGGGGGGGCAAATGAGCAGTTCTTC.

The chain combines TRBV5-1 with TRBJ2-6; D is ambiguous. The germline V and J ends were trimmed by 7 bases and 2 bases, with 10 bases remaining between them. Looked up from germline, CDR1 is SGHRS and CDR2 is YFSETQ. The CDR3 covers 14 residues. The CDR3 DNA sequence: TGCGCCAGCGAGGAATTCCCTGGGGCCAACGTCCTGACTTTC. It is translated as CASEEFPGANVLTF.

This clonotype was counted only a few times. CDR3 region: CSVPGAGSEAFF. In DNA form, the CDR3 reads TGCAGTGTACCCGGGGCAGGTAGTGAAGCTTTCTTT. V is TRBV20-1 and J is TRBJ1-1; possible D gene TRBD1, 5 bases. The CDR3 has 12 residues. Germline assignment: CDR1 DFQATT and CDR2 SNEGSKA (reference sequence). V was cut by 7 bases and J by 7 bases, with 16 bases left in between.

This clonotype has only a few counts. The V and J genes are TRBV3-1 and TRBJ2-2; D assignment may be TRBD1 or TRBD2 (5 bases each). Germline V lookup: CDR1 LGHDT, CDR2 YNNKEL (reference sequence). The CDR3 consists of 16 residues. Trimming took 4 bases from V and 8 from J, leaving 20 bases between them. CDR3 sequence (DNA): TGTGCCAGCAGCCCCCGAGACATTGGAGAGGGGGGGGAGCTGTTTTTT. The encoded protein is CASSPRDIGEGGELFF.

The CDR3, as DNA: TGTGCCAGATCCCGTCAAGGCTCACCCCTCCACTTT. This gives the protein CARSRQGSPLHF. The chain has TRBV6-6 and TRBJ1-6; no reliable D call. Germline V gives CDR1 MNHNY, CDR2 SVGAGI (reference sequence). The CDR3 consists of 12 residues. V lost 9 bases and J lost 10, with 13 bases in between.

This clonotype showed up just a few times. CDR3 in amino acids: CASSLTGHGETQYF. In DNA form, the CDR3 reads TGCGCCAGCAGCTTGACGGGGCATGGAGAGACCCAGTACTTC. This sequence joins TRBV5-1 and TRBJ2-5; tentatively, D is TRBD1 or TRBD2 (5 bases each). This CDR3 spans 14 amino acids. V was clipped by 1 base and J by 4 bases, with 11 bases between them. Germline CDR1 is SGHRS and CDR2 is YFSETQ.

The rearrangement joins TRBV20-1 to TRBJ2-7; 11 bases align to TRBD2. J lost 3 bases, V lost 4 bases, and 2 bases had no gene match. The CDR3 is 13 residues long. CDR1 and CDR2 (germline): DFQATT, SNEGSKA (reference sequence). In DNA form, the CDR3 reads TGCAGTGCTACGACTAGCGGGGACTACGAGCAGTACTTC. This sequence encodes CSATTSGDYEQYF.

The gene calls are TRBV15 and TRBJ2-3; TRBD2 matches at 10 bases. V lost 4 bases, J lost 4 bases, and 11 bases stayed unmatched. Germline V gene data show CDR1 as LNHNV and CDR2 as YYDKDF (reference sequence). The CDR3 length is 17 residues. CDR3: CATSTRSQAGGSDTQYF. CDR3 in DNA: TGTGCCACCAGCACCAGATCCCAAGCGGGAGGGTCAGATACGCAGTATTTT. The full variable domain, completed using reference TRBV15 and TRBJ2-3, is DAMVIQNPRYQVTQFGKPVTLSCSQTLNHNVMYWYQQKSSQAPKLLFHYYDKDFNNEADTPDNFQSRRPNTSFCFLDIRSPGLGDTAMYLCATSTRSQAGGSDTQYFGPGTRLTVL.

This chain's CDR3 is CAISERGTSGGAYNEQFF. CDR3 DNA: TGTGCCATCAGTGAGCGAGGGACTAGCGGGGGGGCCTACAATGAGCAGTTCTTC. The chain carries TRBV10-3 and TRBJ2-1; 16 nucleotides align to TRBD2. V was pared by 2 bases and J by 2 bases, with 3 bases of the junction left unmatched. Germline CDR1 and CDR2: ENHRY and SYGVKD. The CDR3 has 18 residues.

This clonotype has more than one count but fewer than ten. Written as DNA, the CDR3 is TGTGCCAGCAGCTTAGTTTCTAGCGGGAGCTATGAGCAGTTCTTC. Encoded protein: CASSLVSSGSYEQFF. The J gene is TRBJ2-1, the V gene TRBV7-9, with 10 bases aligning to TRBD2. This CDR3 spans 15 amino acids. Per the germline V gene, CDR1 is SEHNR and CDR2 is FQNEAQ (reference sequence). V shed 1 base, J shed 8 bases, and the junction held 5 bases outside the gene matches.

The table lists this clonotype with many counts. The chain has TRBV28 and TRBJ2-4; D unclear. Germline V lookup: CDR1 MDHEN, CDR2 SYDVKM. The CDR3 is 13 residues long. Trimming removed 10 bases from V and 5 bases from J, with 15 bases in between. CDR3 sequence: CATFFSGENIQYF. Here the CDR3 DNA reads TGTGCCACCTTTTTTTCTGGGGAAAACATTCAGTACTTC. Full variable domain (remainder filled in from reference TRBV28 and TRBJ2-4): DVKVTQSSRYLVKRTGEKVFLECVQDMDHENMFWYRQDPGLGLRLIYFSYDVKMKEKGDIPEGYSVSREKKERFSLILESASTNQTSMYLCATFFSGENIQYFGAGTRLSVL.